Listed here are 21 T cell receptor beta chains from one sample, sequenced in a study of Ad26.COV2.S vaccination and SARS-CoV-2 variants. The treatment: approximately 18 received Ad26.COV2.S at low or high dose, single or two shots; 5 received placebo; per-sample allocation not given. At day 63 after the first vaccine or placebo injection, samples were drawn. Using immunoSEQ multiplex PCR, the repertoire was profiled, and TCRdb retains in-frame clones only, with some absent. The sample consists of some 350,000 clones, 70% to 90% of them appearing once. Sequenced here: peripheral blood, sampled in a trial of Ad26.COV2.S vaccine versus placebo. The receptors were gathered from a person aged 18-65 years who received the Ad26.COV2.S COVID-19 vaccine or a placebo.

The chain couples TRBV28 to TRBJ1-5; a possible D gene is TRBD1 (6 bases). Trimming left V 3 bases short and J 2 bases short, with 8 bases between. Germline lookup yields CDR1 MDHEN and CDR2 SYDVKM. The length of the CDR3 is 14 residues. The CDR3, as DNA: TGTGCCAGCAGTTTGCCAGGGGGCAATCAGCCCCAGCATTTT. Amino acid sequence: CASSLPGGNQPQHF.

The chain is built from TRBV19 and TRBJ2-4, with D possibly being TRBD2 (5 bases). Germline CDR1 and CDR2: LNHDA and SQIVND (reference sequence). The V gene lost 3 bases and the J gene lost 7 bases, with 10 bases spanning the gap. The CDR3 is 13 amino acids. The CDR3 coding sequence is TGTGCCAGTAGTATCTCGGGGTTCAACATTCAGTACTTC. Translation gives CASSISGFNIQYF.

This chain joins TRBV2 and TRBJ2-6, with 9 bases identical to TRBD1. This CDR3 has 15 residues. Per germline, CDR1 SNHLY and CDR2 FYNNEI. The trim removed 8 bases at V and 4 bases at J, leaving 6 bases unmatched. CDR3 sequence: CASSGQGTGANVLTF. The CDR3, as DNA: TGTGCCAGCTCGGGACAGGGTACCGGGGCCAACGTCCTGACTTTC.

This clone was detected only once. This sequence joins TRBV7-4 and TRBJ2-1, with TRBD1 identical over 8 bases. Germline values: CDR1 SGHVT, CDR2 SQSDAQ. With 4 bases clipped from V and 4 bases from J, the junction kept 6 bases outside the gene matches. The length of the CDR3 is 15 residues. CDR3 sequence reads: CASSSTGTGYNEQFF. The CDR3 DNA reads as TGTGCCAGCAGCTCAACCGGGACAGGATACAATGAGCAGTTCTTC.

V usage is TRBV7-9 and J usage is TRBJ2-5; 7 bases are shared with TRBD1. Germline CDR1 SEHNR, CDR2 FQNEAQ (reference sequence). The ends lost 4 bases at V and 4 bases at J; junction bases unmatched: 0. The CDR3 totals 12 residues. The CDR3 sequence is CASSWDRETQYF. CDR3 DNA: TGTGCCAGCAGCTGGGACAGAGAGACCCAGTACTTC. The variable domain in full, with the rest retrieved from reference TRBV7-9 and TRBJ2-5, is DTGVSQNPRHKITKRGQNVTFRCDPISEHNRLYWYRQTLGQGPEFLTYFQNEAQLEKSRLLSDRFSAERPKGSFSTLEIQRTEQGDSAMYLCASSWDRETQYFGPGTRLLVL.

Here the CDR3 reads CASSVGGPPGLLGGYTF. As DNA, the CDR3 is TGTGCCAGCAGCGTAGGGGGTCCCCCGGGATTACTAGGCGGCTACACCTTC. V and J are TRBV9 and TRBJ1-2; D unresolved. V lost 0 bases, J lost 8 bases, and 23 bases lay in between. Germline V gene sequence: CDR1 SGDLS, CDR2 YYNGEE. CDR3 length: 17 amino acids.

V is TRBV5-8 and J is TRBJ1-4, with a weak D call TRBD1 (5 bases). V lost 3 bases and J 10 bases, leaving 16 bases between the germline ends. The CDR3 is 14 amino acids. The V gene's germline CDR1 is SGHTS and CDR2 YDEGEE. The CDR3 nucleotides are TGTGCCAGCAGCTCGGAGGGGCGGGCCGGAAAACTGTTTTTT. Its protein product is CASSSEGRAGKLFF.

The genes are TRBV11-2 and TRBJ2-7; TRBD2 aligns across 8 bases. Germline CDR1 is SGHAT and CDR2 is FQNNGV. J was trimmed by 5 bases and V by 5 bases; bases with no gene match: 11. There are 15 residues in the CDR3. This CDR3 is CASSALERGINEQYF. The CDR3, as DNA: TGTGCCAGCAGCGCTTTGGAGCGGGGGATAAACGAGCAGTACTTC.

J is TRBJ2-3 and V is TRBV3-1 (or the pseudogene TRBV3-2); 7 bases line up with TRBD1. The germline CDR1 and CDR2 sequences are LGHDT and YNNKEL (reference sequence). The CDR3 is 15 amino acids. Trimming at V came to 2 bases and at J to 0 bases, leaving 2 bases not matched to a gene. Written as DNA, the CDR3 is TGTGCCAGCAGCCAACGGGACAGTAGCACAGATACGCAGTATTTT. Translating gives CASSQRDSSTDTQYF.

The chain employs TRBV28 and TRBJ1-2; no clear D. Per the germline V gene, CDR1 is MDHEN and CDR2 is SYDVKM. CDR3 length: 14 amino acids. The V gene lost 7 bases and the J gene lost 1 base, with 13 bases spanning the gap. The CDR3 nucleotides are TGTGCCAGCATAGCGACCCCTTTTAACTATGGCTACACCTTC. This gives the protein CASIATPFNYGYTF.

The CDR3: CASSYLGQQYYNEQFF. The CDR3 bases are TGTGCCAGCAGTTACCTGGGACAGCAGTATTACAATGAGCAGTTCTTC. The chain links TRBV6-2 or TRBV6-3 to TRBJ2-1; 7 bases are a match to TRBD1. The CDR3 totals 16 residues. Trimming removed 2 bases from V and 4 bases from J; junction bases left unmatched: 8. Germline CDR1 is MNHEY and CDR2 is SVGEGT.

The chain links TRBV30 to TRBJ2-7; D not certain. The ends were cut back, 2 bases at V and 2 bases at J, with 10 bases in the middle. The CDR3 sequence is 13 residues long. The germline V gene encodes CDR1 GTSNPN and CDR2 SVGIG (reference sequence). The CDR3: CAWSMGGTYEQYF. In DNA form, the CDR3 reads TGTGCCTGGAGTATGGGCGGAACCTACGAGCAGTACTTC.

J is TRBJ1-2 and V is TRBV9; D remains unclear. Germline V CDR1 and CDR2: SGDLS, YYNGEE. The CDR3 totals 15 residues. Trimming pared 0 bases from V and 5 bases from J, leaving 14 bases between. CDR3 nucleotides: TGTGCCAGCAGCGTAGAGCCCACCGGCCGATATGGCTACACCTTC. Translating gives CASSVEPTGRYGYTF.

The chain has TRBV5-1 and TRBJ2-1; 7 bases are a match to TRBD2. The CDR3 is 16 amino acids. Unmatched junction bases numbered 10, after V lost 4 bases and J lost 3 bases. The V gene's germline CDR1 is SGHRS and CDR2 YFSETQ. CDR3 in DNA: TGCGCCAGCAGCCGGTCGCAGGGAGGGAACTACAATGAGCAGTTCTTC. Its protein product is CASSRSQGGNYNEQFF.

Note on this clone: This sample includes further DNA sequences coding for the same CDR3. The chain recombines TRBV5-1 with TRBJ1-6; TRBD1 is a possible D gene (5 bases). The V end lost 0 bases, the J end lost 9 bases, and 7 bases lay between the germline ends. Germline V lookup: CDR1 SGHRS, CDR2 YFSETQ. CDR3 length: 13 amino acids. The CDR3, as DNA: TGCGCCAGCAGCTTGGGGGGGGGTTCACCCCTCCACTTT. Translation gives CASSLGGGSPLHF.

J is TRBJ2-7 and V is TRBV5-8; tentatively, D is TRBD1 (6 bases). The CDR3 sequence is 15 residues long. V was trimmed by 2 bases and J by 5 bases, leaving 17 bases between them. From germline, CDR1 is SGHTS and CDR2 YDEGEE. The chain's CDR3 is CASSFMFRGGHEQYF. CDR3 sequence (DNA): TGTGCCAGCAGCTTCATGTTTCGAGGGGGACACGAGCAGTACTTC.

The chain is built from TRBV13 and TRBJ1-2; 8 nucleotides align to TRBD1. This CDR3 has 17 residues. Unmatched junction bases numbered 13, after V lost 4 bases and J lost 3 bases. Per germline, CDR1 PRHDT and CDR2 FYEKMQ (reference sequence). CDR3 nucleotides: TGTGCCAGCAGCTCCCACGACAGACAGGGGCCCCACTATGGCTACACCTTC. It codes for CASSSHDRQGPHYGYTF.

The chain carries TRBV14 and TRBJ1-2; possibly TRBD1 for D (6 bases). The V end was cut by 2 bases, the J end by 4 bases, with 14 bases between. This CDR3 region has 15 residues. CDR1 and CDR2 from the germline V gene are SGHDN and FVKESK. In DNA, the CDR3 is TGTGCCAGCAGCCAATCCCCGGACAGCAGCTATGGCTACACCTTC. It encodes CASSQSPDSSYGYTF.

The V call is TRBV6-5, the J call TRBJ1-2; D perhaps matches TRBD1 (5 bases). Germline CDR1 and CDR2: MNHEY and SVGAGI. This CDR3 comprises 12 residues. V lost 6 bases and J 3 bases, leaving 8 bases between the germline ends. The DNA of the CDR3 is TGTGCCAGCAGGGAGGGGCACTATGGCTACACCTTC. The encoded protein is CASREGHYGYTF.

V is TRBV12-3 or TRBV12-4 and J is TRBJ2-5; possibly TRBD1 or TRBD2 for D (5 bases each). The CDR3 totals 13 residues. Trimming took off 5 bases at V and 5 bases at J, with 12 bases between the two ends. DNA for the CDR3: TGTGCCAGCAGTCGGGACGTTACGGAGACCCAGTACTTC. This encodes CASSRDVTETQYF.

J is TRBJ1-3 and V is TRBV18; D gene unclear. V was cut by 3 bases and J by 1 base, with 16 bases left in between. The CDR3 is 17 residues long. CDR1 is KGHSH and CDR2 is LQKENI in the germline V gene. CDR3 protein: CASSPSIAARSGNTIYF. The CDR3 DNA follows: TGTGCCAGCTCACCTTCAATAGCAGCCAGATCTGGAAACACCATATATTTT.